This is a list of T cell receptor beta chains from one sample in a study of cytomegalovirus exposure and HLA in healthy donors. Sequencing was performed with immunoSEQ multiplex PCR; in TCRdb, only in-frame clones are kept and a portion is missing. Seen here are around 65,000 clones, less than 70% observed once, and the top ten hold around 2.7%. The sequencing sample was made of PBMCs. The receptors were gathered from a young man in good health and CMV-seronegative. CDR3s include the opening cysteine and the closing phenylalanine or tryptophan. A D gene is named only where the DNA matches it firmly. Only some rows state a clone size, as once, few, many or a class for expanded clones.

J gene	D gene	V gene	CDR3 length	clone size	CDR3 DNA	CDR3 protein
TRBJ2-6	-	TRBV11-2	16	-	TGTGCCAGCAGCTCGTCCCGCAGCTCTGGGGCCAACGTCCTGACTTTC	CASSSSRSSGANVLTF
TRBJ2-5	TRBD1	TRBV11-1	15	once	TGTGCCAGCAGCGCCGGGACAGGGGTTCAAGAGACCCAGTACTTC	CASSAGTGVQETQYF
TRBJ1-4	-	TRBV7-9	14	few	TGTGCCAGCAGCTTGGGGGGTGGAGATGAAAAACTGTTTTTT	CASSLGGGDEKLFF
TRBJ2-1	TRBD2	TRBV6-5	16	-	TGTGCCAGCAGTTACGACCTCAAGCGGGGTAGCAATGAGCAGTTCTTC	CASSYDLKRGSNEQFF
TRBJ2-7	-	TRBV19	14	-	TGTGCCAGTACCACGGGTCCGACCTCCTACGAGCAGTACTTC	CASTTGPTSYEQYF
TRBJ1-4	TRBD1	TRBV6-5	15	once	TGTGCCAGCAGAAAGAACCGGGACAGGGGTGAAAAACTGTTTTTT	CASRKNRDRGEKLFF
TRBJ2-3	-	TRBV4-1	16	once	TGCGCCAGCAGCCTAACGGACAGGGGACTAGCAGATACGCAGTATTTT	CASSLTDRGLADTQYF
TRBJ1-2	TRBD1	TRBV19	14	-	TGTGCCAGTATTCCGACAGGGGCTAACTATGGCTACACCTTC	CASIPTGANYGYTF
TRBJ2-1	-	TRBV10-3	14	-	TGTGCCATCAGTGATGTGGGGGAGGACAATGAGCAGTTCTTC	CAISDVGEDNEQFF
TRBJ1-5	TRBD1	TRBV2	17	-	TGTGCCAGCAGTGAAAGGGGGCCGGGATATAGCAATCAGCCCCAGCATTTT	CASSERGPGYSNQPQHF
TRBJ2-7	TRBD1	TRBV19	19	-	TGTGCCAGTAGTATAGACTTTACCGAAGGGGGACAGGACTCACGTGAGCAGTACTTC	CASSIDFTEGGQDSREQYF
TRBJ1-5	-	TRBV4-1	13	-	TGCGCCAGCAGCCAAGACAGTAATCAGCCCCAGCATTTT	CASSQDSNQPQHF
TRBJ2-7	TRBD2	TRBV5-1	14	-	TGCGCCAGCAGGGTTAGCGGGGATATCTACGAGCAGTACTTC	CASRVSGDIYEQYF